This TCR beta chain was captured in a study of T cell responses to AZD1222 COVID-19 vaccine. Study results and limitations: The study found Spike-specific TCR breadth and depth rose after two AZD1222 doses. Repertoires were collected only later (after the peak T cell response had occurred).

Here immunoSEQ multiplex PCR was the method, and the copy in TCRdb shows in-frame clones only, minus some. Seen here are more than 100,000 clones, approximately 87% observed once, and the top ten hold less than 4%. Germline CDR1 is SNHLY and CDR2 is FYNNEI. With V trimmed by 8 bases and J by 4 bases, 6 bases remained unmatched. The CDR3 runs 13 residues. To note about this clone: Its target is unknown.

The chain couples TRBV2 to TRBJ2-5, with TRBD1 matching over 8 bases. The specimen comprised peripheral blood, sampled on day 0 of AZD1222 vaccination. This TCR derives from an adult in good health. The CDR3 loop is CASCLTGVETQYF. The CDR3 nucleotides read TGTGCCAGCTGCCTGACAGGGGTAGAGACCCAGTACTTC.